What follows is one T cell receptor beta chain and its context. Its antigen is still unknown. The method was immunoSEQ multiplex PCR; TCRdb's version includes in-frame clones alone and lacks a portion of them. The top ten clones hold over 0.8% of a sample with around 1.1 million clones, roughly 80% of them seen once. V lost 4 bases, J lost 0 bases, and 9 bases lay in between. Germline CDR1 KGHSH, CDR2 LQKENI. There are 14 residues in the CDR3. This sample is part of a study of shared clonotypes between healthy human individuals. Findings of the study overall: Clonotypes shared by all four sorted-subset donors had higher generation probabilities than non-shared clonotypes.

The donors, healthy adults who were HIV-negative, had experienced no recent acute infections or vaccinations. Sequencing used memory CD4+ T cells from PBMCs. Subset given: CD45RA-negative fraction. The clonotype comes from a man aged 18 to 29 in good health. Some clones in this sample may be carry-over from other donors' samples. The chain uses TRBV18 and TRBJ1-2, with D possibly matching TRBD1 (5 bases). The CDR3 protein is CASSLQGANYGYTF. CDR3 nucleotide sequence: TGTGCCAGCTCACTCCAGGGAGCTAACTATGGCTACACCTTC. Full variable domain (outside the CDR3, taken from reference TRBV18 and TRBJ1-2): NAGVMQNPRHLVRRRGQEARLRCSPMKGHSHVYWYRQLPEEGLKFMVYLQKENIIDESGMPKERFSAEFPKEGPSILRIQQVVRGDSAAYFCASSLQGANYGYTFGSGTRLTVV.